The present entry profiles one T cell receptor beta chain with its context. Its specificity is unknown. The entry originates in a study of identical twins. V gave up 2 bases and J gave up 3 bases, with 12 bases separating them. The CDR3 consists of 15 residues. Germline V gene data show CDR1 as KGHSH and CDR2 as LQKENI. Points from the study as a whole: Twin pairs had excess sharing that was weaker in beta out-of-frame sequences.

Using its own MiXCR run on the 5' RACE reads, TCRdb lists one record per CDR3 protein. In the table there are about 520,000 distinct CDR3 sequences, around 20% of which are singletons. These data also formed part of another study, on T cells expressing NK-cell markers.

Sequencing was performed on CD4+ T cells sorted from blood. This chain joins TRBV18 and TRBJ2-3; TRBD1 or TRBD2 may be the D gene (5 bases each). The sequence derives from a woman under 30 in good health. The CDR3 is CASSPYLGATDTQYF. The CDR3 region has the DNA TGTGCCAGCTCACCATATCTCGGGGCAACAGATACGCAGTATTTT.